This T cell receptor beta chain stems from a study of T-cell reconstitution after alpha-beta-depleted transplantation in children. It was with unique molecular identifiers that the TCRbeta library was prepared. Via MiXCR, TCRdb re-called the PCR reads, giving one row per CDR3 protein. Of approximately 210,000 distinct CDR3 sequences in the sample, roughly 14% were seen once. The material was PBMCs from the stem cell graft donor, obtained from the stem cell graft. This TCR derives from a human donor who donated a stem cell graft to a child with acute lymphoblastic leukemia.

CDR3 protein: CASSWDRAPEAFF. CDR3 nucleotides: TGTGCCAGCAGCTGGGACAGGGCCCCTGAAGCTTTCTTT. This sequence joins TRBV5-4 and TRBJ1-1, with 9 bases lining up with TRBD1. Unmatched junction bases numbered 3, after V lost 3 bases and J lost 6 bases. Germline V CDR1 and CDR2: SGHNT, YYREEE (reference sequence). This CDR3 has 13 residues.